This note documents a single T cell receptor (beta chain) sequence. These data are taken from a study of blood T cell repertoires in COVID-19. Overall study context: Spain, Italy and the United States supplied samples that represented acute and convalescent COVID-19. PBMCs, B-cell-depleted T cells, or T cells provided the cDNA or gDNA that made up the material.

How the authors handled the data: Amplified reference gene primers provided the basis for estimating nucleated cell counts. TCRdb keeps only in-frame clones here, not all; method: immunoSEQ multiplex PCR. D and trimming were read from the DNA, whereas the V and J calls and clone size are those reported in that table. The sample lists about 240,000 clones, 82% occurring once. The TCR originated in a woman between 70 and 85 years old with acute or convalescent COVID-19. Input material: peripheral blood.

The CDR3 is CASTRGEGETQYF. CDR3 in DNA: TGCGCCAGCACCAGGGGCGAGGGGGAGACCCAGTACTTC. V and J are TRBV10-2 and TRBJ2-5; D perhaps matches TRBD1 (6 bases). Trimming took off 7 bases at V and 5 bases at J, with 14 bases between the two ends. CDR3 length equals 13 residues. Germline lookup yields CDR1 WSHSY and CDR2 SAAADI.